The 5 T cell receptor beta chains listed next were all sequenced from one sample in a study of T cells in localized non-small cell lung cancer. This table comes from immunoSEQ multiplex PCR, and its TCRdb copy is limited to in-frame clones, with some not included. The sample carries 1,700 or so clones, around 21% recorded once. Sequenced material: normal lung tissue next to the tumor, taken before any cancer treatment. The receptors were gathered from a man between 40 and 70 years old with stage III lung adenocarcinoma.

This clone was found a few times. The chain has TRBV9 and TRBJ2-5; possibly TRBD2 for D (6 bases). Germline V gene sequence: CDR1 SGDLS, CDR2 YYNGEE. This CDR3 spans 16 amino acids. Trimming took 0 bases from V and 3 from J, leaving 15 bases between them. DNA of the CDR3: TGTGCCAGCAGCGTAGATGGAGGAGGAGGGGAAGAGACCCAGTACTTC. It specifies CASSVDGGGGEETQYF.

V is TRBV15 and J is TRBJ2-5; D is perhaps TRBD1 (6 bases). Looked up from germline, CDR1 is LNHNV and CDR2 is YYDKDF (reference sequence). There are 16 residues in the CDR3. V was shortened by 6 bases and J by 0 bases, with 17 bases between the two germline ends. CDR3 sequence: CATSLPGAGYQETQYF. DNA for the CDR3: TGTGCCACCAGTCTACCAGGGGCCGGGTACCAAGAGACCCAGTACTTC. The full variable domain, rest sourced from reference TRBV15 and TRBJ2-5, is DAMVIQNPRYQVTQFGKPVTLSCSQTLNHNVMYWYQQKSSQAPKLLFHYYDKDFNNEADTPDNFQSRRPNTSFCFLDIRSPGLGDTAMYLCATSLPGAGYQETQYFGPGTRLLVL.

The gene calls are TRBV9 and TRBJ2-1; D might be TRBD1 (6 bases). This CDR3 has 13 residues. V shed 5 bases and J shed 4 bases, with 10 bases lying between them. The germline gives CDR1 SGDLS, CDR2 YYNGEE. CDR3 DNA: TGTGCCAGCAGGGGGACATCGTACAATGAGCAGTTCTTC. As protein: CASRGTSYNEQFF. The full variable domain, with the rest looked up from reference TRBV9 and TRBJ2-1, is DSGVTQTPKHLITATGQRVTLRCSPRSGDLSVYWYQQSLDQGLQFLIQYYNGEERAKGNILERFSAQQFPDLHSELNLSSLELGDSALYFCASRGTSYNEQFFGPGTRLTVL.

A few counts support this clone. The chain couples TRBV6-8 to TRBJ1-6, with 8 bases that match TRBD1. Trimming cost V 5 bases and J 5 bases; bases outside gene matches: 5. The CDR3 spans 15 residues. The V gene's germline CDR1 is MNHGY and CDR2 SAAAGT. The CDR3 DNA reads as TGTGCCAGCAGTCCCCCACAGGGGGATAATTCACCCCTCCACTTT. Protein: CASSPPQGDNSPLHF.

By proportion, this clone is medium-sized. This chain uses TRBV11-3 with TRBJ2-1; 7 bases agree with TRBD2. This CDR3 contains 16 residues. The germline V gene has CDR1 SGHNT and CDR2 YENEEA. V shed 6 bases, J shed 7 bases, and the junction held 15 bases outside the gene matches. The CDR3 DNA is TGTGCCAGCAGTCTCGCCCGAAGCGGGGCTATAAATGAGCAGTTCTTC. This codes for CASSLARSGAINEQFF. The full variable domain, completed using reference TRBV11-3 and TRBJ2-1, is EAGVVQSPRYKIIEKKQPVAFWCNPISGHNTLYWYLQNLGQGPELLIRYENEEAVDDSQLPKDRFSAERLKGVDSTLKIQPAELGDSAVYLCASSLARSGAINEQFFGPGTRLTVL.